This is a list of T cell receptor beta chains from one sample in a study of technical replicates of blood from a handful of donors. Only in-frame clones appear in the TCRdb table, and some are missing; sequencing was by immunoSEQ multiplex PCR. The profile shows some 70,000 clones, about 90% of them singletons. The sequenced material came from T cells isolated from PBMCs. The source is a human donor in good health. Each CDR3 is given with its conserved first and last residue. D genes are given only for firm matches. Clone size is stated in some rows and not others, as once, few, many or a class when expanded.

cdr3_nt cdr3_aa clone_size d_call j_call v_call
TGTGCCAGCAGCGAGGGACTAGCGGGAGCCTATGAGCAGTTCTTC CASSEGLAGAYEQFF - TRBD2 TRBJ2-1 TRBV9
TGTGCCAGCAGCGTCTCCGGGACAGAAGCTTTCTTT CASSVSGTEAFF - - TRBJ1-1 TRBV7-9
TGTGCCAGCAGCCCCCCGTATACAGAGCGGGGGTACAATGAGCAGTTCTTC CASSPPYTERGYNEQFF - TRBD2 TRBJ2-1 TRBV7-9
TGTGCCAGCTCACGGGGGCCGTCCTACGAGCAGTACTTC CASSRGPSYEQYF - - TRBJ2-7 TRBV18
TGTGCCAGCAGCCCCGTGGCCGCATGGGAGCTGTTTTTT CASSPVAAWELFF - - TRBJ2-2 TRBV4-2
TGTGCCAGCAGTCTCTTGAGCGGGACAGGGCCTAACACTGAAGCTTTCTTT CASSLLSGTGPNTEAFF - TRBD1 TRBJ1-1 TRBV27
TGCAGCTTTCGGACTAGCGGGAGCTATGAGCAGTTCTTC CSFRTSGSYEQFF - TRBD2 TRBJ2-1 TRBV29-1
TGTGCCAGCACAGGCTCTACCCTCCTGAACACTGAAGCTTTCTTT CASTGSTLLNTEAFF - - TRBJ1-1 TRBV2
TGCGCCAGCAGCCAAGAGTACCATAGAGAAGATACGCAGTATTTT CASSQEYHREDTQYF - - TRBJ2-3 TRBV4-3
TGTGCCAGCAGTGTAGCGGGCCGCTACGAGCAGTACTTC CASSVAGRYEQYF - TRBD2 TRBJ2-7 TRBV27
TGCGCCAGCAGCCCTTCTTGGGCGGGAGTTGAGACCCAGTACTTC CASSPSWAGVETQYF once TRBD2 TRBJ2-5 TRBV4-3
TGTGCCTGGAGCGGTACCGGGACAGGGGAAGCTTTCTTT CAWSGTGTGEAFF - TRBD1 TRBJ1-1 TRBV30
TGTGCCAGCAGTCCCCGCGGGACAGCTGATTACGAGCAGTACTTC CASSPRGTADYEQYF - - TRBJ2-7 TRBV28
TGTGCCAGCAGCTTTAGCGGGAGGGACACCGGGGAGCTGTTTTTT CASSFSGRDTGELFF - TRBD2 TRBJ2-2 TRBV9
TGTGCCAGTAGTATATCCAGGGGGCCTGGAAACACCATATATTTT CASSISRGPGNTIYF - TRBD1 TRBJ1-3 TRBV19
TGCGCCAGCAGTGATAGTCCATATTATGGCTACACCTTC CASSDSPYYGYTF - - TRBJ1-2 TRBV10-2
TGCGCCAGCAGCCCCAGGGGGGTTGTACAAGAGACCCAGTACTTC CASSPRGVVQETQYF - - TRBJ2-5 TRBV4-1
TGTGCCAGCAGTTTATGGCAGGGGAATCAGCCCCAGCATTTT CASSLWQGNQPQHF - - TRBJ1-5 TRBV27
TGTGCCAGCAGTGGCGGACAGGGGGCGGCTGGGGCCAACGTCCTGACTTTC CASSGGQGAAGANVLTF - TRBD1 TRBJ2-6 TRBV28
TGTGCTAGTGGTCTCCAGGGGGGGAACACTGAAGCTTTCTTT CASGLQGGNTEAFF - TRBD1 TRBJ1-1 TRBV12-5
TGTGCCAGCAGCCTGATATTTAGAGGCACTGAAGCTTTCTTT CASSLIFRGTEAFF - - TRBJ1-1 TRBV5-6
TGCAGCGTTGAGGGCAGGGGGCCTGAAGCTTTCTTT CSVEGRGPEAFF - TRBD1 TRBJ1-1 TRBV29-1
TGTGCCAGCAGTTTTGATCGGGAACTGAATGAGCAGTTCTTC CASSFDRELNEQFF - - TRBJ2-1 TRBV28
TGTGCCAGCAGTCAGGGACAGGGGAGAGGGCAGTACTTC CASSQGQGRGQYF - TRBD1 TRBJ2-7 TRBV27
TGTGCCAGCAGCTTGGCCGGGACAGGGGGGGTCGCTTTCTTT CASSLAGTGGVAFF - TRBD1 TRBJ1-1 TRBV5-4
TGTGCCAGCAGCCGTACGGGGTCCTACGAGCAGTACTTC CASSRTGSYEQYF - - TRBJ2-7 TRBV5-4
TGTGCCAGCAGCCTGGGGAACAGGGTGTACACTGAAGCTTTCTTT CASSLGNRVYTEAFF few - TRBJ1-1 TRBV4-2
TGTGCCAGCAGCAGAGAACAGGGAGGGATGAACACTGAAGCTTTCTTT CASSREQGGMNTEAFF - - TRBJ1-1 TRBV7-9
TGCGCCAGCAGCCCGATAACAGGGGGCTCGGATACGCAGTATTTT CASSPITGGSDTQYF - TRBD1 TRBJ2-3 TRBV5-1
TGTGCCAGCAGCTTGGAGGCGGGAGGGACAGATACGCAGTATTTT CASSLEAGGTDTQYF once TRBD2 TRBJ2-3 TRBV5-6
TGTGCCAGCAGTTGGTACCAGAACAATGAGCAGTTCTTC CASSWYQNNEQFF - - TRBJ2-1 TRBV27
TGTGCCAGCAGCTTGGGGACAGGGATGGTCGAGACCCAGTACTTC CASSLGTGMVETQYF - TRBD1 TRBJ2-5 TRBV5-8
TGTGCCAGCAGTTACTCGAGGCAGTCCTACGAGCAGTACTTC CASSYSRQSYEQYF - - TRBJ2-7 TRBV6-5
TGCGCCAGCAGCCAAGTCCCCGGGACTAGGGGTTACGAGCAGTACTTC CASSQVPGTRGYEQYF - TRBD2 TRBJ2-7 TRBV4-1
TGTGCCACCAGCACTAGCGGGAGGTCCTACGAGCAGTACTTC CATSTSGRSYEQYF - TRBD2 TRBJ2-7 TRBV15
TGTGCCAGCAGCTTGGAGGGTCCTTTGGCCTGGGAGCTGTTTTTT CASSLEGPLAWELFF - - TRBJ2-2 TRBV7-2
TGCGCCAGCAGCTTGATGCGGGCTCAGAATACGCAGTATTTT CASSLMRAQNTQYF once - TRBJ2-3 TRBV5-1